The rows below give T cell receptor beta chains drawn from one sample of a study of blood T cell repertoires in COVID-19. Libraries were prepared by immunoSEQ multiplex PCR; TCRdb keeps only in-frame clonotypes and omits some of them. Seen here are approximately 330,000 clones, 65% to 90% observed once, and the top ten hold roughly 4.2%. Sequencing used PBMCs or T cells enriched from blood (not recorded which). Receptors were obtained from a middle-aged woman with acute COVID-19. CDR3s include the opening cysteine and the closing phenylalanine or tryptophan. The D gene is left open where the match is weak. Clone size is shown for a subset of rows, as once, few, many or a class of expanded clone.

D gene	V gene	clone size	J gene	CDR3 DNA	CDR3 protein
.	TRBV9	once	TRBJ2-2	TGTGCCAGCAGCGTAGAAACAGGGAAGAACACCGGGGAGCTGTTTTTT	CASSVETGKNTGELFF
TRBD2	TRBV19	.	TRBJ2-1	TGTGCCAGTAGAGGCCCGGGAGGGGTTACGGATGAGCAGTTCTTC	CASRGPGGVTDEQFF
TRBD1	TRBV4-3	once	TRBJ1-2	TGCGCCAGCAGCCATGCCGGACAGGCCAACTATGGCTACACCTTC	CASSHAGQANYGYTF
TRBD1	TRBV27	.	TRBJ1-2	TGTGCCAGCAAGCCGACAGGGAACTCTGGCTACACCTTC	CASKPTGNSGYTF
.	TRBV28	once	TRBJ1-2	TGTGCCAGCAGTTTAATCTCCCTCTCGGGCTACACCTTC	CASSLISLSGYTF
TRBD2	TRBV2	few	TRBJ2-1	TGTGCCAGCCAGGGGACTAGCTCTGGCAATGAGCAGTTCTTC	CASQGTSSGNEQFF
TRBD2	TRBV3-1/TRBV3-2	.	TRBJ2-2	TGTGCCAGCAGCCAAGGGACTAGCCTTAACACCGGGGAGCTGTTTTTT	CASSQGTSLNTGELFF
TRBD1	TRBV5-1	.	TRBJ2-5	TGCGCCAGCAGCTTAGACAGGGCTGGTCGGGAGACCCAGTACTTC	CASSLDRAGRETQYF
.	TRBV5-1	.	TRBJ2-2	TGCGCCAGCAGCTCCTCGGGCTCAAAGGGGACCGGGGAGCTGTTTTTT	CASSSSGSKGTGELFF
.	TRBV9	few	TRBJ2-2	TGTGCCAGCAGCGTAGAGGGTAGAGGGCGGACCGGGGAGCTGTTTTTT	CASSVEGRGRTGELFF
TRBD2	TRBV9	.	TRBJ2-3	TGTGCCAGCAGCGCCGGACTAGGATTGGATACGCAGTATTTT	CASSAGLGLDTQYF
.	TRBV27	.	TRBJ2-1	TGTGCCAGCAGTTTATACACCAGTCGGGATGAGCAGTTCTTC	CASSLYTSRDEQFF
.	TRBV5-1	.	TRBJ1-5	TGCGCCAGCAGCTTCGAGGGAGCAAGTAATCAGCCCCAGCATTTT	CASSFEGASNQPQHF
TRBD1	TRBV2	.	TRBJ1-1	TGTGCCAGCAGTCCTGGACAGGTTCATGAAGCTTTCTTT	CASSPGQVHEAFF
.	TRBV5-6	.	TRBJ1-3	TGTGCCAGCAGCTTGGCATCGGGGAGAAACACCATATATTTT	CASSLASGRNTIYF
.	TRBV6-5	once	TRBJ2-3	TGTGCCAGCAGTTACCCAGGGTCAGATACGCAGTATTTT	CASSYPGSDTQYF
.	TRBV4-3	.	TRBJ1-2	TGCGCCAGCAGCCAAGGGGGGCCAGGGGCCTATGGCTACACCTTC	CASSQGGPGAYGYTF
.	TRBV27	.	TRBJ2-1	TGTGCCAGCAGTTTAGCCGGGACAACCAACAATGAGCAGTTCTTC	CASSLAGTTNNEQFF
.	TRBV5-1	.	TRBJ2-1	TGCGCCAGCAGCTTGGCAGGTTTGGGCAATGAGCAGTTCTTC	CASSLAGLGNEQFF
.	TRBV6-5	.	TRBJ1-1	TGTGCCAGCAGTCCCAGGACACTACCGAACACTGAAGCTTTCTTT	CASSPRTLPNTEAFF
.	TRBV2	.	TRBJ1-1	TGTGCCAGCAGTCCCCGGGACACCGGAGAAGCTTTCTTT	CASSPRDTGEAFF
.	TRBV7-9	once	TRBJ1-1	TGTGCCAGCAGTTTTTCATTCGGGGTGAACACTGAAGCTTTCTTT	CASSFSFGVNTEAFF
.	TRBV16	.	TRBJ1-1	TGTGCCAGCAGCCACCTTAACAGCGGCGGGAACACTGAAGCTTTCTTT	CASSHLNSGGNTEAFF
.	TRBV27	.	TRBJ1-4	TGTGCCAGCAGTTTACAGGGGTTGGGTGAAAAACTGTTTTTT	CASSLQGLGEKLFF
.	TRBV9	.	TRBJ2-2	TGTGCCAGCAGCCCAAGGCGGGGAGTAGCCACCGGGGAGCTGTTTTTT	CASSPRRGVATGELFF
TRBD1	TRBV19	.	TRBJ1-1	TGTGCCAGTAGTGCCCGCGGAGGCAGGGGGCGCCGGACTGAAGCTTTCTTT	CASSARGGRGRRTEAFF
TRBD1	TRBV24-1	.	TRBJ2-2	TGTGCCACCAGTGATTTTTCAGGGGGTCGTCACACCGGGGAGCTGTTTTTT	CATSDFSGGRHTGELFF
TRBD2	TRBV11-2	.	TRBJ2-3	TGTGCCAGCAGCCGACTGGGGAAGCGGGGATCAGATACGCAGTATTTT	CASSRLGKRGSDTQYF
.	TRBV28	.	TRBJ1-2	TGTGCCAGCAGTTACGACAGACGCTATGGCTACACCTTC	CASSYDRRYGYTF
TRBD1	TRBV7-3	few	TRBJ1-2	TGTGCCAGCAGTCCCGGGACAGGGTCACACTATGGCTACACCTTC	CASSPGTGSHYGYTF
TRBD1	TRBV7-3	.	TRBJ2-1	TGTGCCAGCAGCTTAATGGGCCGGCGGTTCAGGGGGAGTGAGCAGTTCTTC	CASSLMGRRFRGSEQFF
.	TRBV2	few	TRBJ2-2	TGTGCCAGCAAAGGGGGGGCGAACACCGGGGAGCTGTTTTTT	CASKGGANTGELFF
TRBD2	TRBV29-1	once	TRBJ2-3	TGCAGCGTTGAAGATTATCTCCGGGCGGGAGCCACCGCGGATACGCAGTATTTT	CSVEDYLRAGATADTQYF